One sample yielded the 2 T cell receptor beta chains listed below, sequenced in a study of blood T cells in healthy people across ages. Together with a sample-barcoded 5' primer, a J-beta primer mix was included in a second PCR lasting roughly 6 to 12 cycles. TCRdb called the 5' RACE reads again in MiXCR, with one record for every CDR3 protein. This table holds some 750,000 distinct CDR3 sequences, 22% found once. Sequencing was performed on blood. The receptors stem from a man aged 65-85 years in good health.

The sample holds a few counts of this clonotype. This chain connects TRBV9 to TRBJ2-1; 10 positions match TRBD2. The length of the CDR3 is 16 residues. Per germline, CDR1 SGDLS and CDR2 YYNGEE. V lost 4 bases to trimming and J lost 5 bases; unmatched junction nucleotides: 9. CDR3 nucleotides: TGTGCCAGCAGCTCGGAGCGGGGGGGTGTTCACAATGAGCAGTTCTTC. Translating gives CASSSERGGVHNEQFF.

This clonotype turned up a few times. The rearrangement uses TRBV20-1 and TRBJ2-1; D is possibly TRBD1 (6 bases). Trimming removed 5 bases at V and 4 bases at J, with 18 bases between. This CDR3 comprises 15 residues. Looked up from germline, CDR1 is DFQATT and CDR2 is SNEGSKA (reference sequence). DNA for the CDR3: TGCAGTGCTGTTAGGGGTGTGGACAGTTACAATGAGCAGTTCTTC. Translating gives CSAVRGVDSYNEQFF.